The clone carrying this T cell receptor beta chain occurred once. Given a much more abundant clone one base away, this may be a read error. Combining a sample-barcoded 5' primer with a J-beta primer mix, a second PCR ran for about 6 to 12 cycles. TCRdb redid the calling of the 5' RACE reads with MiXCR, one entry per CDR3 protein. The data hold hundreds of thousands of distinct CDR3 sequences, with around 52% observed a single time. The source of the sample is a study of blood T cells in healthy people across ages. The CDR3 has 13 amino acids. Per the germline V gene, CDR1 is DFQATT and CDR2 is SNEGSKA (reference sequence). V dropped 5 bases and J dropped 5; count of bases not matched to a gene: 6. Caucasian individuals from Russia who were healthy and aged about 6 to 95 acted as donors. Each sample gave at least 6 million isolated PBMCs.

The sequenced sample was blood. The V call is TRBV20-1, the J call TRBJ2-1, with TRBD2 matching 7 bases. The sequence came from a woman of 80 years or more in good health. The CDR3 nucleotides are TGCAGTGCTCCCTGGACTAGTCACAATGAGCAGTTCTTC. Its translation is CSAPWTSHNEQFF.